This note documents a single T cell receptor beta chain sequence. Its antigen is still unknown. This sample is drawn from a study of cytotoxic CD8 clonotypes in ibrutinib-treated CLL. Overall study: The patients, about ten relapsed/refractory and around 15 treatment-naive, included approximately 18 who were IGHV unmutated. It was after a median 12 months of treatment, range 6 to 36, that response samples were taken.

Study observations and caveats: T-cell clonality at baseline went above that of age-matched healthy donors and rose and fell with circulating CD8+ T-cell counts.

Germline V gene lookup returns CDR1 MDHEN and CDR2 SYDVKM. The V gene end was trimmed by 6 bases and the J gene end by 7 bases; junction bases not matched to a gene: 7. CDR3 size: 16 residues. Extraction of roughly 1.8 micrograms of genomic DNA from cryopreserved PBMCs supplied material for TCR beta libraries. The table came from immunoSEQ multiplex PCR; TCRdb's copy has only in-frame clones and leaves some out. The sample holds under 300,000 clones, 70% seen once. The chain combines TRBV28 with TRBJ2-2; 14 positions match TRBD2. This clonotype was sampled from a human donor with chronic lymphocytic leukemia. The input for sequencing was PBMCs, taken after 24 months of ibrutinib treatment. The CDR3 spells CASSPGTSGSGGELFF. The CDR3 coding sequence is TGTGCCAGCAGCCCTGGGACTAGCGGGAGTGGCGGGGAGCTGTTTTTT.